The clone carrying this T cell receptor (beta chain) was counted once. What it binds is unknown. Trimming stripped 5 bases from V and 2 bases from J, with 17 bases between. The germline V gene has CDR1 GTSNPN and CDR2 SVGIG (reference sequence). The CDR3 contains 15 residues. This sample is drawn from a study of vaccination effects on CD4 cells after COVID-19. Study results and caveats: Among infection- and vaccine-induced clones, marked clonal contraction occurred late after vaccination. The study enrolled few convalescent patients and sampled no early post-infection timepoints.

This table comes from immunoSEQ multiplex PCR, and its TCRdb copy is limited to in-frame clones, with some not included. The profile shows tens of thousands of clones, roughly 80% of them singletons. Viral peptide pools were used in the ViraFEST assay to expand antigen-specific CD4+ T cells, and sequencing came afterward. It was after around eleven days of culture that CD4+ T cells were isolated. The sequence was obtained from a human donor who received a COVID-19 vaccine. The sample was CD4+ T cells from PBMCs cultured with HCoV-229E spike peptides, taken before COVID-19 vaccination. The genes are TRBV30 and TRBJ2-3; D tentatively fits TRBD1 or TRBD2 (7 bases each). CDR3 coding DNA: TGTGCCTGGGCCCAGGGGGGGCCAATCACAGATACGCAGTATTTT. This gives the protein CAWAQGGPITDTQYF.